These T cell receptor beta chains were read from a single sample in a study of identifying expanded T cells in peripheral blood. Some clones are missing from TCRdb's copy, which holds only in-frame ones; the method was immunoSEQ multiplex PCR. The data contain more than 75,000 clones, 70% to 90% of them singletons. Sequencing was done on a sample of blood. The receptors shown here come from a person aged 18 to 75 in good health. Each CDR3 is given with its conserved first and last residue. A D gene is named only where the DNA matches it firmly. Clone size, where shown, is once, few, many, or a class for clones that have expanded.

clone_size,j_call,d_call,v_call,cdr3_length,cdr3_aa,cdr3_nt
.,TRBJ2-7,.,TRBV5-8,12,CASRNYPYEQYF,TGTGCCAGCAGAAATTACCCATACGAGCAGTACTTC
.,TRBJ1-2,.,TRBV6-5,13,CASSYSRNYGYTF,TGTGCCAGCAGTTACTCACGGAACTATGGCTACACCTTC
.,TRBJ1-4,.,TRBV6-6,15,CASSSRQGVNEKLFF,TGTGCCAGCAGTTCCCGTCAGGGCGTTAATGAAAAACTGTTTTTT
.,TRBJ2-1,.,TRBV25-1,15,CASSESTRTYNEQFF,TGTGCCAGCAGTGAATCTACTAGAACCTACAATGAGCAGTTCTTC
.,TRBJ1-1,.,TRBV19,13,CASSIAENTEAFF,TGTGCCAGTAGTATAGCCGAGAACACTGAAGCTTTCTTT
.,TRBJ2-2,.,TRBV6-6,15,CASRGRQAQAGELFF,TGTGCCAGCAGGGGAAGACAGGCCCAAGCCGGGGAGCTGTTTTTT
.,TRBJ1-1,.,TRBV2,14,CASSPRVPGTEAFF,TGTGCCAGCAGTCCCAGGGTTCCAGGGACTGAAGCTTTCTTT
.,TRBJ1-2,TRBD1,TRBV4-3,16,CASSPQHRGANYGYTF,TGCGCCAGCAGCCCGCAACACAGGGGGGCTAACTATGGCTACACCTTC
.,TRBJ2-7,.,TRBV5-6,14,CASSIWSGSYEQYF,TGTGCCAGCAGCATCTGGTCGGGCTCCTACGAGCAGTACTTC
.,TRBJ2-1,TRBD2,TRBV15,13,CATSRGREVEQFF,TGTGCCACCAGCAGAGGTCGGGAGGTTGAGCAGTTCTTC
.,TRBJ1-1,.,TRBV5-4,14,CASSLNGPYTEAFF,TGTGCCAGCAGCCTTAATGGACCTTACACTGAAGCTTTCTTT
.,TRBJ1-1,TRBD1,TRBV5-6,16,CASSFTRGVMNTEAFF,TGTGCCAGCAGCTTTACCAGGGGGGTGATGAACACTGAAGCTTTCTTT
.,TRBJ2-5,TRBD1,TRBV7-2,18,CASSFPATGAASGETQYF,TGTGCCAGCAGCTTCCCCGCGACAGGGGCCGCATCGGGGGAGACCCAGTACTTC
.,TRBJ1-5,.,TRBV6-1,16,CASSEGVADSAKPQHF,TGTGCCAGCAGTGAAGGAGTAGCCGATTCAGCGAAGCCCCAGCATTTT
.,TRBJ1-5,TRBD1,TRBV12-5,15,CASADGQGDNQPQHF,TGTGCTAGTGCCGACGGACAGGGTGATAATCAGCCCCAGCATTTT
once,TRBJ2-5,.,TRBV9,12,CASSVEEQTQYF,TGTGCCAGCAGCGTAGAGGAGCAGACCCAGTACTTC
.,TRBJ1-2,TRBD1,TRBV28,14,CASRPTGGAYGYTF,TGTGCCAGCAGGCCGACAGGGGGCGCATATGGCTACACCTTC
.,TRBJ1-2,TRBD1,TRBV10-3,13,CAISHRGDYGYTF,TGTGCCATCAGTCACAGGGGAGACTATGGCTACACCTTC
.,TRBJ2-7,TRBD1,TRBV10-3,12,CAISGQGQVQYF,TGTGCCATCAGTGGACAAGGACAGGTTCAGTACTTC
.,TRBJ1-2,.,TRBV29-1,16,CSAVRAPRGAGYGYTF,TGCAGCGCGGTGCGGGCCCCCCGGGGAGCGGGTTATGGCTACACCTTC
.,TRBJ1-2,TRBD1,TRBV7-9,15,CASSGHRGTRYGYTF,TGTGCCAGCAGCGGCCACAGGGGGACCCGTTATGGCTACACCTTC
.,TRBJ1-1,.,TRBV27,15,CASSYDGGMNTEAFF,TGTGCCAGCAGCTACGATGGCGGGATGAACACTGAAGCTTTCTTT
.,TRBJ1-2,TRBD1,TRBV10-3,13,CAIRTTGDYGYTF,TGTGCCATCAGGACGACAGGGGACTATGGCTACACCTTC
.,TRBJ1-1,.,TRBV6-6,13,CASRPLGPSEAFF,TGTGCCAGCAGGCCCTTAGGGCCCTCCGAAGCTTTCTTT
.,TRBJ1-1,TRBD1,TRBV5-6,13,CASSWGQTTEAFF,TGTGCCAGCAGCTGGGGACAGACCACTGAAGCTTTCTTT
.,TRBJ2-5,.,TRBV11-2,15,CASSLASRVQETQYF,TGTGCCAGCAGCTTAGCAAGCAGGGTCCAAGAGACCCAGTACTTC
.,TRBJ1-2,.,TRBV18,14,CASSPSRKNYGYTF,TGTGCCAGCTCACCCTCCAGGAAAAACTATGGCTACACCTTC
.,TRBJ2-7,.,TRBV9,15,CASSVGDGSSYEQYF,TGTGCCAGCAGCGTAGGGGACGGAAGCTCCTACGAGCAGTACTTC
.,TRBJ2-1,TRBD1,TRBV6-6,12,CASSFRGHEQFF,TGTGCCAGCAGTTTCAGGGGGCATGAGCAGTTCTTC
few,TRBJ1-5,.,TRBV30,14,CASSSLEEDQPQHF,TGTGCCAGCTCTTCTTTAGAAGAAGACCAGCCCCAGCATTTT
once,TRBJ2-3,.,TRBV4-1,17,CASSQEAGWAGQDTQYF,TGCGCCAGCAGCCAAGAGGCTGGATGGGCAGGGCAGGATACGCAGTATTTT
.,TRBJ1-2,.,TRBV6-5,15,CASSYSPGTNYGYTF,TGTGCCAGCAGTTATAGTCCGGGGACTAACTATGGCTACACCTTC
.,TRBJ1-1,.,TRBV4-3,13,CASSQEHNTEAFF,TGCGCCAGCAGCCAAGAACATAACACTGAAGCTTTCTTT
few,TRBJ1-2,.,TRBV5-6,13,CASSFRQGVGYTF,TGTGCCAGCAGCTTCCGGCAAGGGGTAGGCTACACCTTC
.,TRBJ2-5,.,TRBV4-3,15,CASSQDTGSQETQYF,TGCGCCAGCAGCCAAGATACCGGGAGCCAAGAGACCCAGTACTTC
few,TRBJ1-2,.,TRBV6-6,11,CATQITDGYTF,TGTGCCACCCAAATAACCGATGGCTACACCTTC
once,TRBJ1-6,.,TRBV18,13,CASSDSERWPLHF,TGTGCCAGCTCAGATTCAGAGCGGTGGCCCCTCCACTTT
.,TRBJ1-2,TRBD1,TRBV6-5,14,CASNEGQGKRGYTF,TGTGCCAGCAATGAAGGACAGGGAAAGAGGGGCTACACCTTC
.,TRBJ1-4,.,TRBV18,16,CASSPTGPSNNEKLFF,TGTGCCAGCTCACCAACCGGGCCCAGCAATAATGAAAAACTGTTTTTT
.,TRBJ1-1,TRBD1,TRBV5-4,13,CASSWTGLDEAFF,TGTGCCAGCAGTTGGACAGGGCTCGATGAAGCTTTCTTT
.,TRBJ2-1,TRBD2,TRBV30,17,CAWSRLAGGVSYNEQFF,TGTGCCTGGAGTAGACTAGCGGGGGGGGTATCCTACAATGAGCAGTTCTTC
.,TRBJ2-3,.,TRBV4-3,17,CASSQEETGKAGDTQYF,TGCGCCAGCAGCCAAGAAGAAACAGGGAAGGCCGGAGATACGCAGTATTTT
.,TRBJ2-2,.,TRBV9,17,CASSVRRGQRNTGELFF,TGTGCCAGCAGCGTGAGGCGGGGACAACGGAACACCGGGGAGCTGTTTTTT
.,TRBJ2-3,.,TRBV7-7,13,CASSPGFPDTQYF,TGTGCCAGCAGTCCGGGTTTTCCCGATACGCAGTATTTT
.,TRBJ1-2,.,TRBV7-9,15,CASSLTQGKDYGHTF,TGTGCCAGCAGCTTAACCCAGGGTAAAGACTATGGCCACACCTTC
.,TRBJ1-2,.,TRBV7-9,13,CASSLVGPYGYTF,TGTGCCAGCAGCCTCGTCGGGCCCTATGGCTACACCTTC